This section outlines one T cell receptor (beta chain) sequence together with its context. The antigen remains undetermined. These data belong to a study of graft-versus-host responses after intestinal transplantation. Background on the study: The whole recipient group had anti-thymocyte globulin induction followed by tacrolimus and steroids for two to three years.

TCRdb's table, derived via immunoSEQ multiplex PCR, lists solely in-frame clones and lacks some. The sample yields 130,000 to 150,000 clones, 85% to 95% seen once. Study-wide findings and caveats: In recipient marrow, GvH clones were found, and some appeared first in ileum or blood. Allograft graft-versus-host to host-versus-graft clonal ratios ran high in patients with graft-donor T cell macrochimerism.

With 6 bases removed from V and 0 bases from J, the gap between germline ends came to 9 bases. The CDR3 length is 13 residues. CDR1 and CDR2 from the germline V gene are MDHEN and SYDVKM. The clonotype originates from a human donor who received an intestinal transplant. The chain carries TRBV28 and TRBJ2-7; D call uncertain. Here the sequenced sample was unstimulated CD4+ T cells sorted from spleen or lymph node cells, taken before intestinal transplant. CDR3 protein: CASRKGSSYEQYF. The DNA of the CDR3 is TGTGCCAGCAGGAAAGGCAGCTCCTACGAGCAGTACTTC.